The T cell receptor beta chain described here comes from a study of blood T cells in healthy people across ages. Study-wide context: Every two T cells gave about one barcoded beta molecule via template switching. Findings of the study overall: Correlation between TCR beta diversity and naive T cell percentage was strong. Long-lived donors had more naive CD4+ cells and higher diversity than aged donors.

This CDR3 is built from 11 residues. Between the trimmed V and J ends, which lost 3 bases and 5 bases, there was a span of 3 bases. Germline CDR1 and CDR2: SGHRS and YFSETQ. As to this clonotype: The antigen is undetermined.

Next came a second PCR, run for about 7 to 12 cycles, which used a sample-barcoded 5' primer along with a J-beta primer mix. Each of the samples gave a minimum of 3 million paired-end reads that contained CDR3. TCRdb independently ran MiXCR on the 5' RACE reads; one entry per CDR3 protein. Of about 800,000 distinct CDR3 sequences listed, about 62% are singletons. This receptor was taken from a man aged 25 to 45 in good health. The sequencing sample was made of blood. The rearrangement links TRBV5-1 to TRBJ2-1; D ambiguous. CDR3 bases: TGCGCCAGCAGCTGGAACAATGAGCAGTTCTTC. It codes for CASSWNNEQFF.